This T cell receptor beta chain was captured by sequencing in a study of T cell responses to AZD1222 COVID-19 vaccine. Sequencing was performed with immunoSEQ multiplex PCR; in TCRdb, only in-frame clones are kept and a portion is missing. The repertoire holds approximately 120,000 clones, about 92% seen once, with around 4.5% in the top ten. Looked up from germline, CDR1 is SGHKS and CDR2 is YYEKEE (reference sequence). This CDR3 comprises 13 residues. With 0 bases removed from V and 5 bases from J, the gap between germline ends came to 8 bases. The starting material was peripheral blood, obtained on day 0 of MenACWY control vaccination. The sequence was obtained from an adult in good health. The rearrangement links TRBV5-5 to TRBJ1-2; D might be TRBD1 (6 bases). For the CDR3, the DNA is TGTGCCAGCAGCTTGGCCACAGGGTATGGCTACACCTTC. It specifies CASSLATGYGYTF.